This TCR beta chain comes out of a study of T cell changes during pregnancy in multiple sclerosis. TCRdb keeps only in-frame clones here, not all; method: immunoSEQ multiplex PCR. The data hold some 22,000 clones, with more than 75% observed a single time. Germline V gene data show CDR1 as GTSNPN and CDR2 as SVGIG (reference sequence). This CDR3 is 14 amino acids long. The trim removed 4 bases at V and 7 bases at J, leaving 9 bases unmatched. The sample consisted of CD8+ T cells from peripheral blood mononuclear cells, taken after pregnancy. V usage is TRBV30 and J usage is TRBJ1-3; 8 bases fit TRBD1. The TCR comes from a female donor with multiple sclerosis, enrolled in a pregnancy study. CDR3 sequence (DNA): TGTGCCTGGATAGGGCAGGGGGCATGGAACACCATATATTTT. Its protein is CAWIGQGAWNTIYF.